This T cell receptor beta chain was obtained from a study of blood T cell repertoires in COVID-19. Whole-study context: Sample material is recorded as cDNA or gDNA derived from T cells, B-cell-depleted T cells, or PBMCs.

Measured with immunoSEQ multiplex PCR; TCRdb has only the in-frame clones, and not every one. The sample consists of about 190,000 clones, less than 85% of them appearing once. This clonotype was sampled from a woman aged 50 to 60 with acute or convalescent COVID-19. Sequencing was done on a sample of peripheral blood.

CDR3 bases: TGTGCCAGCAGCCAAGGAAAAAGTTCCTGGGACAGGGGAGAGACCCAGTACTTC. Its protein product is CASSQGKSSWDRGETQYF. V is TRBV14 and J is TRBJ2-5, with TRBD1 identical over 10 bases. The CDR3 is 18 amino acids. V shed 1 base and J 4 bases; nucleotides not matched to a gene: 12. Germline-derived CDR1 and CDR2 are SGHDN and FVKESK.